The rows below give T cell receptor beta chains drawn from one sample of a study of T cell responses to AZD1222 COVID-19 vaccine. This table comes from immunoSEQ multiplex PCR, and its TCRdb copy is limited to in-frame clones, with some not included. The repertoire includes 90,000 to 150,000 clones, around 90% of them detected once, and 4% to 4.5% sits in the top ten. The starting material was peripheral blood, obtained 28 days after the second dose of the MenACWY control vaccine. Receptors were obtained from an adult who received the MenACWY meningococcal vaccine as a control. Each CDR3 is given with its conserved first and last residue. Fields, in order: clone size, D gene, J gene, V gene, CDR3 DNA, CDR3 protein. A D gene is named only where the DNA matches it firmly. Not all rows give a size; the values are once, few, many and, for expanded clones, a class.

abundance: -; d_gene: -; j_gene: TRBJ2-7; v_gene: TRBV27; CDR3nt: TGTGCCAGCAGCCCGGGGACTTTGCAGCAGTACTTC; CDR3aa: CASSPGTLQQYF
abundance: -; d_gene: -; j_gene: TRBJ1-6; v_gene: TRBV5-5; CDR3nt: TGTGCCAGCAGCTTGCCGGGGGGCGGCAATTCACCCCTCCACTTT; CDR3aa: CASSLPGGGNSPLHF
abundance: -; d_gene: TRBD1; j_gene: TRBJ2-3; v_gene: TRBV7-9; CDR3nt: TGTGCCAGCAGGCCAGCCGGGACAGGGGATGCAGATACGCAGTATTTT; CDR3aa: CASRPAGTGDADTQYF
abundance: -; d_gene: TRBD1; j_gene: TRBJ1-1; v_gene: TRBV6-5; CDR3nt: TGTGCCGGGGCCCGGGACAGGGCTTTGACTGAAGCTTTCTTT; CDR3aa: CAGARDRALTEAFF
abundance: -; d_gene: TRBD2; j_gene: TRBJ2-1; v_gene: TRBV2; CDR3nt: TGTGCCAGCAAAGCGGCTAGCGGGGCGCAGTTCTTC; CDR3aa: CASKAASGAQFF
abundance: -; d_gene: -; j_gene: TRBJ1-1; v_gene: TRBV2; CDR3nt: TGTGCCAGCAGCCTAGAGGGGGGCCTTCGGGACACTGAAGCTTTCTTT; CDR3aa: CASSLEGGLRDTEAFF
abundance: -; d_gene: -; j_gene: TRBJ1-5; v_gene: TRBV13; CDR3nt: TGTGCCAGCAGCTTAGGCCGGGGATCGGGGGGTCATCAGCCCCAGCATTTT; CDR3aa: CASSLGRGSGGHQPQHF
abundance: -; d_gene: -; j_gene: TRBJ1-4; v_gene: TRBV28; CDR3nt: TGTGCCAGCAGTTTATCGGGGAAAAAACTGTTTTTT; CDR3aa: CASSLSGKKLFF
abundance: -; d_gene: -; j_gene: TRBJ1-2; v_gene: TRBV12-3/TRBV12-4; CDR3nt: TGTGCCAGCAGTTTGGGGGGTGGCTATGGCTACACCTTC; CDR3aa: CASSLGGGYGYTF
abundance: -; d_gene: -; j_gene: TRBJ2-6; v_gene: TRBV5-1; CDR3nt: TGCGCCAGCAGCAATTCCGGGACGAGGTTTGGGGCCAACGTCCTGACTTTC; CDR3aa: CASSNSGTRFGANVLTF
abundance: few; d_gene: TRBD1; j_gene: TRBJ2-1; v_gene: TRBV11-2; CDR3nt: TGTGCCAGCAGCTCACAGGGGTCGTTATACAATGAGCAGTTCTTC; CDR3aa: CASSSQGSLYNEQFF
abundance: -; d_gene: -; j_gene: TRBJ2-5; v_gene: TRBV29-1; CDR3nt: TGCAGCGTCCTCGGGGCCGCCGGTGAAAAGACCCAGTACTTC; CDR3aa: CSVLGAAGEKTQYF
abundance: -; d_gene: TRBD2; j_gene: TRBJ2-3; v_gene: TRBV29-1; CDR3nt: TGCAGCGTTGAGGGACTAGCGGGACTAGATACGCAGTATTTT; CDR3aa: CSVEGLAGLDTQYF
abundance: -; d_gene: -; j_gene: TRBJ1-6; v_gene: TRBV6-1; CDR3nt: TGTGCCAGCAGTGCGGGACAACAGGAGTCCTATAATTCACCCCTCCACTTT; CDR3aa: CASSAGQQESYNSPLHF
abundance: -; d_gene: TRBD1; j_gene: TRBJ2-1; v_gene: TRBV4-2; CDR3nt: TGTGCCAGCAGCGGGGGGGACAGGGATTACAATGAGCAGTTCTTC; CDR3aa: CASSGGDRDYNEQFF
abundance: once; d_gene: -; j_gene: TRBJ2-5; v_gene: TRBV5-1; CDR3nt: TGCGCCAGCAGTGGGACATACCAAGAGACCCAGTACTTC; CDR3aa: CASSGTYQETQYF
abundance: once; d_gene: -; j_gene: TRBJ1-2; v_gene: TRBV5-1; CDR3nt: TGCGCCAGCAGCTGGAAGACAGGCCCAGGGGATGGCTACACCTTC; CDR3aa: CASSWKTGPGDGYTF
abundance: -; d_gene: -; j_gene: TRBJ1-1; v_gene: TRBV6-5; CDR3nt: TGTGCCAGCAGTTACAGGGGTATGAACACTGAAGCTTTCTTT; CDR3aa: CASSYRGMNTEAFF
abundance: -; d_gene: -; j_gene: TRBJ2-1; v_gene: TRBV2; CDR3nt: TGTGCCAGCACCTATAGCCCGGAGGGGGGTCGGGATGAGCAGTTCTTC; CDR3aa: CASTYSPEGGRDEQFF
abundance: -; d_gene: TRBD2; j_gene: TRBJ2-7; v_gene: TRBV9; CDR3nt: TGTGCCAGCAGCCTGGGACTAGCGGGGACCGGGGAGCAGTACTTC; CDR3aa: CASSLGLAGTGEQYF
abundance: -; d_gene: TRBD1; j_gene: TRBJ1-1; v_gene: TRBV7-9; CDR3nt: TGTGCCAGCAGCTCGAGGGTTCAGGGGGCCCCGAACACTGAAGCTTTCTTT; CDR3aa: CASSSRVQGAPNTEAFF
abundance: -; d_gene: TRBD2; j_gene: TRBJ2-1; v_gene: TRBV24-1; CDR3nt: TGTGCCACCAGTGACCCGGGACTAGATTACAATGAGCAGTTCTTC; CDR3aa: CATSDPGLDYNEQFF
abundance: -; d_gene: TRBD2; j_gene: TRBJ2-5; v_gene: TRBV6-2/TRBV6-3; CDR3nt: TGTGCCAGCAGTGCCGGGACTAGCGGGATTGAGACCCAGTACTTC; CDR3aa: CASSAGTSGIETQYF
abundance: once; d_gene: TRBD1; j_gene: TRBJ1-4; v_gene: TRBV6-5; CDR3nt: TGTGCCAGCAGTAAACAGGGGGCTGGTGAAAAACTGTTTTTT; CDR3aa: CASSKQGAGEKLFF
abundance: few; d_gene: -; j_gene: TRBJ1-4; v_gene: TRBV29-1; CDR3nt: TGCAGCGTTGATTTGACAGGAGTTGGCGAAAAACTGTTTTTT; CDR3aa: CSVDLTGVGEKLFF
abundance: -; d_gene: -; j_gene: TRBJ2-2; v_gene: TRBV27; CDR3nt: TGTGCCAGCAGTTGGAGCCACACCGGGGAGCTGTTTTTT; CDR3aa: CASSWSHTGELFF
abundance: -; d_gene: -; j_gene: TRBJ2-1; v_gene: TRBV18; CDR3nt: TGTGCCAGCTCACCACCGGGTCAGGGGATAATTGAGCAGTTCTTC; CDR3aa: CASSPPGQGIIEQFF
abundance: once; d_gene: -; j_gene: TRBJ2-1; v_gene: TRBV4-1; CDR3nt: TGCGCCAGCAGCCAAGCCCAAGCCGGTTACAATGAGCAGTTCTTC; CDR3aa: CASSQAQAGYNEQFF
abundance: -; d_gene: TRBD2; j_gene: TRBJ2-7; v_gene: TRBV4-2; CDR3nt: TGTGCCAGCAGCCGAGGGCTTTCTAGCGGAAGCTACGAGCAGTACTTC; CDR3aa: CASSRGLSSGSYEQYF
abundance: -; d_gene: TRBD1; j_gene: TRBJ2-1; v_gene: TRBV7-3; CDR3nt: TGTGCCAGCAGCTTAACGGACAGGGTTGGTAATGAGCAGTTCTTC; CDR3aa: CASSLTDRVGNEQFF
abundance: once; d_gene: -; j_gene: TRBJ2-7; v_gene: TRBV27; CDR3nt: TGTGCCAGCTCACACGACAGGTTTAGACACGAGCAGTACTTC; CDR3aa: CASSHDRFRHEQYF
abundance: -; d_gene: -; j_gene: TRBJ1-6; v_gene: TRBV6-2/TRBV6-3; CDR3nt: TGTGCCAGCAGTTACGGGGGGGAAAGCTCACCCCTCCACTTT; CDR3aa: CASSYGGESSPLHF
abundance: -; d_gene: TRBD1; j_gene: TRBJ2-7; v_gene: TRBV5-1; CDR3nt: TGCGCCAGCAGCTTGGGACAGGGGCCCTACGAGCAGTACTTC; CDR3aa: CASSLGQGPYEQYF
abundance: -; d_gene: TRBD1; j_gene: TRBJ1-1; v_gene: TRBV5-1; CDR3nt: TGCGCCAGCAGCAGAGACAGGGGGAGGAACACTGAAGCTTTCTTT; CDR3aa: CASSRDRGRNTEAFF
abundance: once; d_gene: -; j_gene: TRBJ2-1; v_gene: TRBV12-3/TRBV12-4; CDR3nt: TGTGCCAGCAGTCCTAGTACTTACAATGAGCAGTTCTTC; CDR3aa: CASSPSTYNEQFF
abundance: -; d_gene: -; j_gene: TRBJ2-1; v_gene: TRBV27; CDR3nt: TGTGCCAGCAGTTACACCGGGACGTCCAATGAGCAGTTCTTC; CDR3aa: CASSYTGTSNEQFF
abundance: -; d_gene: -; j_gene: TRBJ1-5; v_gene: TRBV7-6; CDR3nt: TGTGCCAGCAGCTTACAGGGTCAAAATCAGCCCCAGCATTTT; CDR3aa: CASSLQGQNQPQHF
abundance: few; d_gene: -; j_gene: TRBJ1-5; v_gene: TRBV15; CDR3nt: TGTGCCACCAGCAGAGATCTAGGGGGGGCTCAGCCCCAGCATTTT; CDR3aa: CATSRDLGGAQPQHF
abundance: once; d_gene: TRBD2; j_gene: TRBJ2-1; v_gene: TRBV7-3; CDR3nt: TGTGCCAGCAGCTTAGGCCTAGCGGGAGGGCCAAGGTGGAATGAGCAGTTCTTC; CDR3aa: CASSLGLAGGPRWNEQFF
abundance: -; d_gene: -; j_gene: TRBJ1-1; v_gene: TRBV28; CDR3nt: TGTGCCAGCAGTTTAGCACTCCCAGGCACTGAAGCTTTCTTT; CDR3aa: CASSLALPGTEAFF
abundance: -; d_gene: TRBD2; j_gene: TRBJ2-3; v_gene: TRBV7-2; CDR3nt: TGTGCCAGCAGCTCTAGCGGCTACACAGATACGCAGTATTTT; CDR3aa: CASSSSGYTDTQYF
abundance: -; d_gene: -; j_gene: TRBJ1-5; v_gene: TRBV6-5; CDR3nt: TGTGCCAGCAGTTACTCGAGGAATAGCAATCAGCCCCAGCATTTT; CDR3aa: CASSYSRNSNQPQHF
abundance: -; d_gene: -; j_gene: TRBJ2-3; v_gene: TRBV6-4; CDR3nt: TGTGCCAGCAGTGAAATGGACACAGATACGCAGTATTTT; CDR3aa: CASSEMDTDTQYF
abundance: once; d_gene: -; j_gene: TRBJ1-1; v_gene: TRBV7-2; CDR3nt: TGTGCCAGCAGCAGAGTCTTAGGGGTCACTGAAGCTTTCTTT; CDR3aa: CASSRVLGVTEAFF
abundance: -; d_gene: -; j_gene: TRBJ1-1; v_gene: TRBV11-3; CDR3nt: TGTGCCAGCAGCCTTCAGGGGTTGAACACTGAAGCTTTCTTT; CDR3aa: CASSLQGLNTEAFF
abundance: -; d_gene: -; j_gene: TRBJ1-2; v_gene: TRBV19; CDR3nt: TGTGCCAGTAGTATTCAGTGGACGGAGATTAACTATGGCTACACCTTC; CDR3aa: CASSIQWTEINYGYTF
abundance: -; d_gene: TRBD2; j_gene: TRBJ2-2; v_gene: TRBV4-2; CDR3nt: TGTGCCAGCAGCCGGGCTACGGGGGGAAAGACTAGCGGGCGGGGTTTCACCGGGGAGCTGTTTTTT; CDR3aa: CASSRATGGKTSGRGFTGELFF
abundance: -; d_gene: -; j_gene: TRBJ1-6; v_gene: TRBV27; CDR3nt: TGTGCCAGCAGTGGTCGGACAAATAATTCACCCCTCCACTTT; CDR3aa: CASSGRTNNSPLHF
abundance: -; d_gene: TRBD2; j_gene: TRBJ2-1; v_gene: TRBV4-1; CDR3nt: TGCGCCAGCAGCCAAGATTGGCGGGGGGGCTCCGGTGAGCAGTTCTTC; CDR3aa: CASSQDWRGGSGEQFF
abundance: -; d_gene: -; j_gene: TRBJ2-5; v_gene: TRBV9; CDR3nt: TGTGCCAGCAGCCGTTCTTTCAAGGAGACCCAGTACTTC; CDR3aa: CASSRSFKETQYF
abundance: -; d_gene: -; j_gene: TRBJ1-4; v_gene: TRBV7-2; CDR3nt: TGTGCCAGCAGCCCCTATAATTGGGATGAAAAACTGTTTTTT; CDR3aa: CASSPYNWDEKLFF
abundance: -; d_gene: -; j_gene: TRBJ1-2; v_gene: TRBV5-6; CDR3nt: TGTGCCAGCAGCTTGGTGGGGAAGACTGGCTACACCTTC; CDR3aa: CASSLVGKTGYTF
abundance: -; d_gene: TRBD1; j_gene: TRBJ2-1; v_gene: TRBV10-1; CDR3nt: TGCGCCAGCAGTGAGTCTAGGGACAGGGCGAATGAGCAGTTCTTC; CDR3aa: CASSESRDRANEQFF
abundance: -; d_gene: -; j_gene: TRBJ1-5; v_gene: TRBV2; CDR3nt: TGTGCCAGCAGTGAAGCTACAGGTTATAGCAATCAGCCCCAGCATTTT; CDR3aa: CASSEATGYSNQPQHF
abundance: -; d_gene: -; j_gene: TRBJ2-3; v_gene: TRBV14; CDR3nt: TGTGCCAGCAGCCAAAGACAAACCAGTGCAGATACGCAGTATTTT; CDR3aa: CASSQRQTSADTQYF
abundance: -; d_gene: -; j_gene: TRBJ2-2; v_gene: TRBV7-2; CDR3nt: TGTGCCAGCAGCCTAGACAGACTGGGGGACACCGGGGAGCTGTTTTTT; CDR3aa: CASSLDRLGDTGELFF
abundance: -; d_gene: -; j_gene: TRBJ1-2; v_gene: TRBV28; CDR3nt: TGTGCCAGCAGTAATACAGGCCGAGGTGGCTATGGCTACACCTTC; CDR3aa: CASSNTGRGGYGYTF
abundance: -; d_gene: -; j_gene: TRBJ2-7; v_gene: TRBV11-3; CDR3nt: TGTGCCAGCAGTGCAGGGAACTACGAGCAGTACTTC; CDR3aa: CASSAGNYEQYF